The entry below gives a single T cell receptor (beta chain) sequence along with its context. The entry originates in a study of radiation and T cells in renal cell carcinoma. V shed 5 bases and J 7 bases; nucleotides not matched to a gene: 7. The length of the CDR3 is 16 residues. Germline V CDR1 and CDR2: SGHNT, YENEEA. Time point defined: baseline pretreatment blood. This sample's treatment: 15 Gy SBRT to primary tumor, nephrectomy 4 weeks later. Clear cell pathology was present in this patient's renal cell carcinoma. This table comes from immunoSEQ multiplex PCR, and its TCRdb copy is limited to in-frame clones, with some not included. The sample has 55,000 to 65,000 clones; around 72% are singletons.

The genes are TRBV11-3 and TRBJ2-2, with 13 bases aligning to TRBD2. The sequence was collected from a man in his sixties with renal cell carcinoma. The starting material was blood, obtained from a patient whose treatment included radiotherapy and nephrectomy. CDR3 in DNA: TGTGCCAGCAGCCGTACTAGCGGGAGGGCCAGCGGGGAGCTGTTTTTT. This encodes CASSRTSGRASGELFF.